Listed below are T cell receptor beta chains from one sample, sequenced in a study of T-cell memory formation after mild COVID-19. One entry per CDR3 protein, called by TCRdb with MiXCR from the 5' RACE reads. Of hundreds of thousands of distinct CDR3 sequences in the sample, over 15% are singletons; the top ten hold 22%. Material: PBMCs or a T cell subset sorted from them (not recorded which). Receptors originate from a man aged 18 to 29 who had mild COVID-19 (a few samples of this study predate the infection). Cell type and time point are not known. The CDR3 runs from the conserved cysteine through the conserved F or W. D genes are given only for firm matches. Size tells how often a clone was seen (once, few, many) or the class of an expanded clone, and some rows leave it out.

V	J	size	D	CDR3	DNA
TRBV7-2	TRBJ2-1	NA	NA	CASSLDSNNEQFF	TGTGCCAGCAGCTTAGACAGTAACAATGAGCAGTTCTTC
TRBV9	TRBJ1-2	NA	NA	CASSESLIQGYTF	TGTGCCAGCAGCGAGTCCTTGATTCAAGGCTACACCTTC
TRBV3-1	TRBJ2-5	NA	TRBD2	CASSFGLAGAPKYF	TGTGCCAGCAGCTTCGGACTAGCGGGGGCCCCGAAGTACTTC
TRBV9	TRBJ2-2	few	NA	CASTWGHNGELFF	TGTGCCAGCACATGGGGGCATAACGGGGAGCTGTTTTTT
TRBV5-1	TRBJ2-5	NA	NA	CASSPDPRETQYF	TGCGCCAGCAGCCCAGACCCACGTGAGACCCAGTACTTC
TRBV4-3	TRBJ2-7	NA	NA	CASSPSTEHSYEQYF	TGCGCCAGCAGCCCATCGACGGAACACTCCTACGAGCAGTACTTC
TRBV9	TRBJ2-6	NA	NA	CASSPPLGGGSGANVLTF	TGTGCCAGCAGCCCCCCCCTTGGAGGGGGCTCTGGGGCCAACGTCCTGACTTTC
TRBV4-3	TRBJ2-7	few	NA	CASSQSVNGYEQYF	TGCGCCAGCAGCCAATCGGTTAACGGCTACGAGCAGTACTTC
TRBV15	TRBJ2-1	few	TRBD2	CATSRDQASGFLRFF	TGTGCCACCAGCAGAGATCAGGCTAGCGGGTTTCTTCGGTTCTTC
TRBV29-1	TRBJ2-2	many	TRBD1	CSVAGQHSGTGELFF	TGCAGCGTTGCGGGACAGCACTCGGGCACCGGGGAGCTGTTTTTT
TRBV7-9	TRBJ2-1	few	TRBD2	CATTGGGSYNEQFF	TGTGCCACCACGGGGGGAGGCTCCTACAATGAGCAGTTCTTC
TRBV7-9	TRBJ2-6	few	NA	CASSYLARWGSRVLTF	TGTGCCAGCAGCTACCTTGCCCGTTGGGGCTCCCGAGTCCTGACTTTC
TRBV7-3	TRBJ2-1	NA	TRBD2	CASSQAGGLNEQFF	TGTGCCAGCAGCCAAGCGGGGGGTTTGAATGAGCAGTTCTTC
TRBV6-5	TRBJ2-1	few	TRBD2	CASSYTSTSGGAGNEQFF	TGTGCCAGCAGTTACACCTCGACTAGCGGGGGGGCCGGGAATGAGCAGTTCTTC